This T cell receptor beta chain was sequenced in a study of spatial heterogeneity in lung cancer. Overall study: In the raw reads, each unique TCR and UMI combination was present more than ten times on average.

Every TCR cDNA molecule carried a tag that served as a unique molecular identifier. TCRdb re-called the 5' RACE reads with MiXCR, one entry per CDR3 protein. Here the sample spans about 82,000 distinct CDR3 sequences, around 12% being singletons. The time point here: sample taken at primary tumor resection. Extraction of whole RNA from tumor, nontumor lung or frozen PBMC preceded unsorted sequencing. The donor group consisted of around 70 patients who had untreated, early-stage non-small cell lung cancer. This CDR3 region has 14 residues. Germline loops: CDR1 MGHRA, CDR2 YSYEKL. V gave up 0 bases and J gave up 4 bases, with 7 bases separating them.

The sequence was collected from a male donor with early-stage non-small cell lung cancer. Sequences were derived from PBMCs, sampled at surgery. The V gene is TRBV4-1, the J gene TRBJ1-3; no clear D. The CDR3 bases are TGCGCCAGCAGCCAAGATGGGCAGGGAAACACCATATATTTT. It specifies CASSQDGQGNTIYF.